This T cell receptor (beta chain) was sequenced for a study of shared clonotypes between healthy human individuals. Whole-study context: Donors had three CD4 naive, three CD4 memory, two CD8 naive and one CD8 memory plate apiece. Study observations and caveats: Only blood was sampled; tissue repertoires likely differ.

To note about this clone: What it binds is not known.

Sorted-subset replicate PCR reactions contained roughly 200 ng DNA, corresponding to 29,000 or so T cell genomes. The method was immunoSEQ multiplex PCR; TCRdb's version includes in-frame clones alone and lacks a portion of them. The data show 2 million to 2.5 million clones, with 85% to 95% seen just once and 0.39% held by the top ten. This CDR3 is 13 amino acids long. CDR1 is GTSNPN, CDR2 SVGIG, per germline (reference sequence). Trimming removed 4 bases from V and 9 bases from J; junction bases left unmatched: 9. The origin of this receptor is a man aged 18 to 30 in good health. Some clones in this sample may be carry-over from other donors' samples. Sequenced sample: naive CD4+ T cells from PBMCs. Subset indicated: CD45RA+ positively selected. The chain employs TRBV30 and TRBJ1-5; 7 bases align to TRBD1. The chain's CDR3 is CAWTQGGSRPQHF. In nucleotides, the CDR3 is TGTGCCTGGACCCAGGGGGGGAGTCGGCCCCAGCATTTT.